The present TCR beta chain was sequenced within a study of cytomegalovirus exposure and HLA in healthy donors. The CDR3 has 17 amino acids. Trimming removed 0 bases from V and 4 bases from J; junction bases left unmatched: 9. Germline V CDR1 and CDR2: LNHNV, YYDKDF (reference sequence). Assay used: immunoSEQ multiplex PCR; TCRdb lists only in-frame clones, some missing. The table shows tens of thousands of clones, with 94% occurring only once. The sample taken for sequencing was PBMCs. The gene calls are TRBV15 and TRBJ1-5; 7 bases line up with TRBD1. The sequence was obtained from a woman between 18 and 30 years old in good health and CMV-seronegative. CDR3 nucleotide sequence: TGTGCCACCAGCAGAGATAGGGGGCAGGGCATTAATCAGCCCCAGCATTTT. Encoded protein: CATSRDRGQGINQPQHF.